The sequence of this T cell receptor beta chain was determined in a study of blood T cell repertoires in COVID-19. This CDR3 is 15 amino acids long. The ends lost 4 bases at V and 9 bases at J; junction bases unmatched: 11. The germline V gene has CDR1 ENHRY and CDR2 SYGVKD. Per the original data handling: By means of reference gene primer amplification, nucleated cell counts were estimated. The table came from immunoSEQ multiplex PCR; TCRdb's copy has only in-frame clones and leaves some out. V and J calls and clone size are as listed in that table; D and trimming were resolved from the DNA. The repertoire holds 65,000 to 80,000 clones, just over 85% seen once, with less than 2.5% in the top ten.

This sequence joins TRBV10-3 and TRBJ2-3; 9 bases fit TRBD2. Material: peripheral blood. This sequence was found in a man aged 30 to 39 with acute or convalescent COVID-19. The CDR3 nucleotides are TGTGCCATCAGTGCGCCAGCGGGGGGTCTGGAGACGCAGTATTTT. This sequence encodes CAISAPAGGLETQYF.